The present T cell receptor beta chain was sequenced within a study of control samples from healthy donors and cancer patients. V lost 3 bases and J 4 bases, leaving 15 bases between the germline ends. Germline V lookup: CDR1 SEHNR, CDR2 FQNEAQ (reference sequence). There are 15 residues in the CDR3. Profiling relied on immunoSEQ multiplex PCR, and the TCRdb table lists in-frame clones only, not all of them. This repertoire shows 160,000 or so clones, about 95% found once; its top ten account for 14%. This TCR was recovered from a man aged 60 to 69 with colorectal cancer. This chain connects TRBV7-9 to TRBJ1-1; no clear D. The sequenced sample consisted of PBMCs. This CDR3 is CASSFQGRGVTEAFF. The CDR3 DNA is TGTGCCAGCAGCTTCCAAGGGAGAGGCGTCACTGAAGCTTTCTTT.